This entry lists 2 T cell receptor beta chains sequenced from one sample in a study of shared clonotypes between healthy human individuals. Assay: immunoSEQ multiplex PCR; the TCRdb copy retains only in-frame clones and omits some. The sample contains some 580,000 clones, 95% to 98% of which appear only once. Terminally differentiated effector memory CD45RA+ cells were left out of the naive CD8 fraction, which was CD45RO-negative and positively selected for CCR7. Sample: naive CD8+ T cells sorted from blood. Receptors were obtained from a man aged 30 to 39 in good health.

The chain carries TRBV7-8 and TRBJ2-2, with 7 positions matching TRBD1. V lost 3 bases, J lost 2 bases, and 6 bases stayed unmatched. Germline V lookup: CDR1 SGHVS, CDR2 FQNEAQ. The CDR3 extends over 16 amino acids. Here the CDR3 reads CASSFYRGDNTGELFF. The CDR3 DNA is TGTGCCAGCAGCTTTTACAGGGGTGATAACACCGGGGAGCTGTTTTTT.

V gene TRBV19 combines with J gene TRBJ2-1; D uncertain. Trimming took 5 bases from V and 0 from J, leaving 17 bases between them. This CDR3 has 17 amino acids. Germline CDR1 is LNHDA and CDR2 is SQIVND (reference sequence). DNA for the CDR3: TGTGCCAGTAGTTGGCGGTTAAGCCCTAACTCCTACAATGAGCAGTTCTTC. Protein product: CASSWRLSPNSYNEQFF.